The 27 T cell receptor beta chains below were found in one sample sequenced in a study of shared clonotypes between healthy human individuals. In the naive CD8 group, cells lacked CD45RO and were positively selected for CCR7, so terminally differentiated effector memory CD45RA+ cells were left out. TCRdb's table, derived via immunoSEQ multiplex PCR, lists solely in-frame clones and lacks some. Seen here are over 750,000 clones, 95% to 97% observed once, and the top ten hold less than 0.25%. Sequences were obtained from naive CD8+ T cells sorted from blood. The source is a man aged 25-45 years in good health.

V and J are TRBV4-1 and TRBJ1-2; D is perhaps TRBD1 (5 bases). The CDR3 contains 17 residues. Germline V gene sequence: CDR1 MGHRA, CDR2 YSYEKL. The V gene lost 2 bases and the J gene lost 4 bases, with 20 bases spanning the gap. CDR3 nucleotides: TGCGCCAGCAGCCAAACGATCCCGGGAGGGCAGGGCTATGGCTACACCTTC. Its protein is CASSQTIPGGQGYGYTF.

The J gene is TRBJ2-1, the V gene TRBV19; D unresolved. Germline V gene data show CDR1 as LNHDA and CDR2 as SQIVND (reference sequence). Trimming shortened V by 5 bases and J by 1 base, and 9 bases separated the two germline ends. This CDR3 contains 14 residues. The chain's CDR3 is CASSFSRSYNEQFF. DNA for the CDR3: TGTGCCAGTAGTTTTTCAAGGTCCTACAATGAGCAGTTCTTC.

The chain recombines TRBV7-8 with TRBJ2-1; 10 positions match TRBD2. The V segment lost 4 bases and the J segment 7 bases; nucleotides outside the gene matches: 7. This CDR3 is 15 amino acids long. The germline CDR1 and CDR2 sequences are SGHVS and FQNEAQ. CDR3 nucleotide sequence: TGTGCCAGCAGCTCAGTACTAGCGGGATTGAATGAGCAGTTCTTC. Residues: CASSSVLAGLNEQFF.

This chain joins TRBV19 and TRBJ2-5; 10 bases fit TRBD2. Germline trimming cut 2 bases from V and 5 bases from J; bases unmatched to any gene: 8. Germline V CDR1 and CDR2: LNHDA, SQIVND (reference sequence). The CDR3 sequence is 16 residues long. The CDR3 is CASSISGLAALETQYF. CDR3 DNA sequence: TGTGCCAGTAGTATAAGCGGACTAGCGGCTTTGGAGACCCAGTACTTC.

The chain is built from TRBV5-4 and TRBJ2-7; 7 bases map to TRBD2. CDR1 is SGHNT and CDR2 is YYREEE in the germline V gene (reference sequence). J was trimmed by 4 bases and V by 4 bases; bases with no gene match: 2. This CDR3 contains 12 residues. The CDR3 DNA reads TGTGCCAGCAGCGGGGGGGGTTACGAGCAGTACTTC. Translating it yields CASSGGGYEQYF.

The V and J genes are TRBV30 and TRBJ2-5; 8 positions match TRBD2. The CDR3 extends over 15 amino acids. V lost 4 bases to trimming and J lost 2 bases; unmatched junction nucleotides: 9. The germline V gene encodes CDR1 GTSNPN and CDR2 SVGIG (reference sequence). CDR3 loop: CAWNSAGGWQETQYF. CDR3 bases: TGTGCCTGGAACTCCGCGGGGGGTTGGCAAGAGACCCAGTACTTC.

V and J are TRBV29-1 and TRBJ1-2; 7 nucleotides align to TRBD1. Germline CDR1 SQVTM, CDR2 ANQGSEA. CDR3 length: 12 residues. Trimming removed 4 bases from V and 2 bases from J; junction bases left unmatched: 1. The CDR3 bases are TGCAGCGTTGGGGACAGAAACTATGGCTACACCTTC. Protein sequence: CSVGDRNYGYTF.

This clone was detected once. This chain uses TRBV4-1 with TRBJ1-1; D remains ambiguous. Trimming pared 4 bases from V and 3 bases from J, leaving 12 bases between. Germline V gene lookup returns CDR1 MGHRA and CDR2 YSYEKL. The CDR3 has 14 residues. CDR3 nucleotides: TGCGCCAGCAGCCGGGCTGGACGGCACACTGAAGCTTTCTTT. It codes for CASSRAGRHTEAFF.

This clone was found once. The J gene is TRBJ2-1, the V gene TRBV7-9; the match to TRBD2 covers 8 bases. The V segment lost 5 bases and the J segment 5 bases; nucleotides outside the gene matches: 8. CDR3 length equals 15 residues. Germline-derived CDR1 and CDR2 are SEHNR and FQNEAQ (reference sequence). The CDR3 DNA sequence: TGTGCCAGCAGCCATACTAGCGGAAGAGACAATGAGCAGTTCTTC. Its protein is CASSHTSGRDNEQFF.

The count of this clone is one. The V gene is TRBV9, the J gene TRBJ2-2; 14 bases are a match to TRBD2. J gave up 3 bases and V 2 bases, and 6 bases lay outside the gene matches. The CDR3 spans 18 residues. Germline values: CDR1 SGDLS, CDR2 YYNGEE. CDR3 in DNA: TGTGCCAGCAGCGTTACGGGACTAGCGGGAGTCTACACCGGGGAGCTGTTTTTT. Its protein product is CASSVTGLAGVYTGELFF.

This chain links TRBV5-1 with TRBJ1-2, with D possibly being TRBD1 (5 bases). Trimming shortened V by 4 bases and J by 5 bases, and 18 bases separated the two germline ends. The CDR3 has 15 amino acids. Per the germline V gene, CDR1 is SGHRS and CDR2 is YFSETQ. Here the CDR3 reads CASSLSGPTLYGYTF. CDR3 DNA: TGCGCCAGCAGCCTTTCGGGACCCACGCTTTATGGCTACACCTTC. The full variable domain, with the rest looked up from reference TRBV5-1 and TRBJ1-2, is KAGVTQTPRYLIKTRGQQVTLSCSPISGHRSVSWYQQTPGQGLQFLFEYFSETQRNKGNFPGRFSGRQFSNSRSEMNVSTLELGDSALYLCASSLSGPTLYGYTFGSGTRLTVV.

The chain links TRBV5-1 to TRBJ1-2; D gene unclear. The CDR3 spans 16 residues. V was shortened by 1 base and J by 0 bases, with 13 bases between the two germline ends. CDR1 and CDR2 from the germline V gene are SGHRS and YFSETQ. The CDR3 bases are TGCGCCAGCAGCTTGAGTCACGGAGGTCCTAACTATGGCTACACCTTC. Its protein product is CASSLSHGGPNYGYTF. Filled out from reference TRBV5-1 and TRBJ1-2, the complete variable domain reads KAGVTQTPRYLIKTRGQQVTLSCSPISGHRSVSWYQQTPGQGLQFLFEYFSETQRNKGNFPGRFSGRQFSNSRSEMNVSTLELGDSALYLCASSLSHGGPNYGYTFGSGTRLTVV.

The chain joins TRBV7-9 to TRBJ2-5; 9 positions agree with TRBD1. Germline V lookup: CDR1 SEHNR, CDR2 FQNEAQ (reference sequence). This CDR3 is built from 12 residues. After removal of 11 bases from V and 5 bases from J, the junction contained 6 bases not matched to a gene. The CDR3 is CAGDRGTETQYF. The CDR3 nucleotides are TGTGCCGGAGACAGGGGGACGGAGACCCAGTACTTC. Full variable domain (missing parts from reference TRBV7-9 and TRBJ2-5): DTGVSQNPRHKITKRGQNVTFRCDPISEHNRLYWYRQTLGQGPEFLTYFQNEAQLEKSRLLSDRFSAERPKGSFSTLEIQRTEQGDSAMYLCAGDRGTETQYFGPGTRLLVL.

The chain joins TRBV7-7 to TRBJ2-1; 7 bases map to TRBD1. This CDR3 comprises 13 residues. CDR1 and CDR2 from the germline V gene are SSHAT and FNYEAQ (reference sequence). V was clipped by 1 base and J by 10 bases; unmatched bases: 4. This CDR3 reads CASSLGKDREQFF. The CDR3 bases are TGTGCCAGCAGCTTAGGTAAGGACAGGGAGCAGTTCTTC.

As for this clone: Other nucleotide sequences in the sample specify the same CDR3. The CDR3 region is CASSLRGQETQYF. CDR3 sequence (DNA): TGCGCCAGCAGCTTACGAGGGCAAGAGACCCAGTACTTC. The gene calls are TRBV5-1 and TRBJ2-5, with a weak D call TRBD2 (5 bases). This CDR3 has 13 residues. Trimming took off 2 bases at V and 2 bases at J, with 7 bases between the two ends. Germline V lookup: CDR1 SGHRS, CDR2 YFSETQ. Filled out from reference TRBV5-1 and TRBJ2-5, the complete variable domain reads KAGVTQTPRYLIKTRGQQVTLSCSPISGHRSVSWYQQTPGQGLQFLFEYFSETQRNKGNFPGRFSGRQFSNSRSEMNVSTLELGDSALYLCASSLRGQETQYFGPGTRLLVL.

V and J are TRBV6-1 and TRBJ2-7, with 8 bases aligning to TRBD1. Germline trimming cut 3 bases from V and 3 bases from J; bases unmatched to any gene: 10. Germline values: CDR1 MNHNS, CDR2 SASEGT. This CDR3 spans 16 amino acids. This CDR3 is CASSEEVTGEYYEQYF. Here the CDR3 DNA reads TGTGCCAGCAGTGAGGAAGTGACAGGGGAATACTACGAGCAGTACTTC.

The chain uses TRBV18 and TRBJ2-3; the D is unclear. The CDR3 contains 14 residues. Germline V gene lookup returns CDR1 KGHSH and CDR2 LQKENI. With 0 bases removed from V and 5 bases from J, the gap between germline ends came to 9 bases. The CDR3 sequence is CASSPPSTGDTQYF. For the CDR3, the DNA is TGTGCCAGCTCACCACCGTCCACTGGAGATACGCAGTATTTT.

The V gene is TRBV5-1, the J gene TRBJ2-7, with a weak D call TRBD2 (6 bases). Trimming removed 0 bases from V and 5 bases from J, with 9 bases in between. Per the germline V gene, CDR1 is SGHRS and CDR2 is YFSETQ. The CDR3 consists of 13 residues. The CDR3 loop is CASSLDGGDEQYF. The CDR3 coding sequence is TGCGCCAGCAGCTTGGATGGAGGGGACGAGCAGTACTTC.

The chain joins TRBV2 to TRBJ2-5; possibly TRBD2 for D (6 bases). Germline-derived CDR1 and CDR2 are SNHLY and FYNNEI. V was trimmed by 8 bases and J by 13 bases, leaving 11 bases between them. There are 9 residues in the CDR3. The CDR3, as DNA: TGTGCCAGCGGAACGGGACTGTACTTC. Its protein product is CASGTGLYF.

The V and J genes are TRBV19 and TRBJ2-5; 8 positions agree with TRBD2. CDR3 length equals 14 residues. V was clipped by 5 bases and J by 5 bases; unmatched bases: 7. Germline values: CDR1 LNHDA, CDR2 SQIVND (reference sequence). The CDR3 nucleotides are TGTGCCAGTAGTCCCGGACTAGCAGCCGAGACCCAGTACTTC. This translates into CASSPGLAAETQYF.

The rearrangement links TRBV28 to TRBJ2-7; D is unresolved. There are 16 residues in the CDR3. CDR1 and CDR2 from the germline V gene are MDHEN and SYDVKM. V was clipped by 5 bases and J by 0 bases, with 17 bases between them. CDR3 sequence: CASSRPAGWSSYEQYF. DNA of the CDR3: TGTGCCAGCAGTCGCCCGGCCGGCTGGAGCTCCTACGAGCAGTACTTC.

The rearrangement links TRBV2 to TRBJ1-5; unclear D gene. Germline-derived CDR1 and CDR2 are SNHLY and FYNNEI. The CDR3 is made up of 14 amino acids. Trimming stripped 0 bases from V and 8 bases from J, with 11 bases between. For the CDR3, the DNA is TGTGCCAGCAGTGAAGCGCTTATGGGGAAGCCCCAGCATTTT. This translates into CASSEALMGKPQHF.

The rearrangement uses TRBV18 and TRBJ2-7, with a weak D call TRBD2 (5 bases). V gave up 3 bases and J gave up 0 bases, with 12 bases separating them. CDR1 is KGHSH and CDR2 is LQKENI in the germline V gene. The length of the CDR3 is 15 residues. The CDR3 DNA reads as TGTGCCAGCTCACCTAACGGGGTCGGCTCCTACGAGCAGTACTTC. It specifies CASSPNGVGSYEQYF.

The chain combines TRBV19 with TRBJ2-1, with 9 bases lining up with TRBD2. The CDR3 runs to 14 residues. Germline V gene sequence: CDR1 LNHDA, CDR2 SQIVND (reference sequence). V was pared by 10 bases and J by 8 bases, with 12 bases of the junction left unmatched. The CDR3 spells CATTTSGVPYEQFF. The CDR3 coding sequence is TGTGCCACCACGACTAGCGGAGTCCCATATGAGCAGTTCTTC.

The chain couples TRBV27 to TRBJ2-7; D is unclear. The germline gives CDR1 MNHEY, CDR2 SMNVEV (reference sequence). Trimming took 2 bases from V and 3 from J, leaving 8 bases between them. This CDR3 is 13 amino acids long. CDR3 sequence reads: CASSLTYYYEQYF. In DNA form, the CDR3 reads TGTGCCAGCAGTTTAACCTACTACTACGAGCAGTACTTC.

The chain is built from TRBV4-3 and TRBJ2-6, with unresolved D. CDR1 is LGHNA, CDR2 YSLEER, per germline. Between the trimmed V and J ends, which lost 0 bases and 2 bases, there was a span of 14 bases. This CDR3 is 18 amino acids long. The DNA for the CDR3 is TGCGCCAGCAGCCAAGAAAGTCTTGGGGTTGCTGGGGCCAACGTCCTGACTTTC. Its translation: CASSQESLGVAGANVLTF.

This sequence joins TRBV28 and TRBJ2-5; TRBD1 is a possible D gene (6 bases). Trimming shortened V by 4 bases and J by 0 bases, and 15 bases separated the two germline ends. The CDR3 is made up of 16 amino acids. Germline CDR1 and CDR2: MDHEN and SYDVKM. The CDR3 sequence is CASSWKDRRYQETQYF. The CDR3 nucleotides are TGTGCCAGCAGTTGGAAAGACAGGAGGTACCAAGAGACCCAGTACTTC. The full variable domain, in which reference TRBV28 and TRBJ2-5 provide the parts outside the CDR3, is DVKVTQSSRYLVKRTGEKVFLECVQDMDHENMFWYRQDPGLGLRLIYFSYDVKMKEKGDIPEGYSVSREKKERFSLILESASTNQTSMYLCASSWKDRRYQETQYFGPGTRLLVL.